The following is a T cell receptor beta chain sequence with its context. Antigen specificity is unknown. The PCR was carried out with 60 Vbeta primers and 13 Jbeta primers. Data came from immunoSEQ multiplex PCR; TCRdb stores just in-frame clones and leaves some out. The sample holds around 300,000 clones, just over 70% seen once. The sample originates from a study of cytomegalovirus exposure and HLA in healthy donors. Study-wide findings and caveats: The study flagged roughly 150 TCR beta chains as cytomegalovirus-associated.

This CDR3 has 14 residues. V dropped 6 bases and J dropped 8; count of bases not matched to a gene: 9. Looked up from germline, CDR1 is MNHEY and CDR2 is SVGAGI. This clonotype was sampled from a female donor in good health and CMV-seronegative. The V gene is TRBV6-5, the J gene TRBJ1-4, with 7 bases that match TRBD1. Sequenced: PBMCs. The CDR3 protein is CASSRGQVGEKLFF. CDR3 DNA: TGTGCCAGCAGCCGTGGACAGGTTGGCGAAAAACTGTTTTTT.